This T cell receptor beta chain was observed in a study of shared clonotypes between healthy human individuals. The assay was immunoSEQ multiplex PCR, and TCRdb's table has in-frame clones only and misses some. The sample lists hundreds of thousands of clones; around 72% were seen once. Germline trimming cut 0 bases from V and 5 bases from J; bases unmatched to any gene: 11. Germline CDR1 and CDR2: SGHRS and YFSETQ. The CDR3 runs to 17 residues. The chain links TRBV5-1 to TRBJ2-5; 9 nucleotides line up with TRBD2. Specimen: memory CD4+ T cells sorted from blood. The subset is: CD45RA-negative fraction. This clonotype originated in a woman in her thirties in good health. CDR3 coding DNA: TGCGCCAGCAGCTTGGAGGGGGCTAGCGGGATCTGGGAGACCCAGTACTTC. Its translation is CASSLEGASGIWETQYF.